This T cell receptor beta chain was sequenced in a study of shared clonotypes between healthy human individuals. Trimming removed 4 bases at V and 9 bases at J, with 13 bases between. From germline, CDR1 is SGHTA and CDR2 FQGNSA. The length of the CDR3 is 14 residues. Each cell subset's genomic DNA was divided evenly among several immunoSEQ plates. Some clones are missing from TCRdb's copy, which holds only in-frame ones; the method was immunoSEQ multiplex PCR. Of approximately 500,000 clones detected, 95% to 97% appear once; the ten largest clones hold 0.06%. This receptor was taken from a woman aged 25 to 39 in good health. The sequenced material came from naive CD4+ T cells sorted from blood. Specified subset: CD45RA+ positively selected. The J gene is TRBJ1-6, the V gene TRBV7-2; no firm D call. CDR3 sequence: CASSWEPLSSPLHF. The CDR3 bases are TGTGCCAGCAGCTGGGAACCTTTGAGTTCACCCCTCCACTTT.